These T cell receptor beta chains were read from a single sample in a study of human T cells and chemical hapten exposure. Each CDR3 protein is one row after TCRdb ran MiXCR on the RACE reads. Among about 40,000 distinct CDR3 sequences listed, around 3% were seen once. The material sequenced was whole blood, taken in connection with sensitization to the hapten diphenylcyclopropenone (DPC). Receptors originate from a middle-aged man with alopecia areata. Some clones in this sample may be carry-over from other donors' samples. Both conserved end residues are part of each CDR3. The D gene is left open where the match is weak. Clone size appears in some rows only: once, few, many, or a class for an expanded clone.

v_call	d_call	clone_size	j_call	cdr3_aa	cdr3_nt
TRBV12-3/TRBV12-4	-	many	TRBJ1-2	CASSLDSSGYGYTF	TGTGCCAGCAGTTTGGACAGCTCCGGCTATGGCTACACCTTC
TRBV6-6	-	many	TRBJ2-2	CASSSLGPLNGELFF	TGTGCCAGCAGTTCCCTGGGCCCACTCAACGGGGAGCTGTTTTTT
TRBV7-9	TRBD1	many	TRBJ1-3	CASSSTGALSGNTIYF	TGTGCCAGCAGCTCAACAGGGGCGCTGTCTGGAAACACCATATATTTT
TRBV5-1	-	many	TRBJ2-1	CASSFPGRVHEQFF	TGCGCCAGCAGCTTTCCCGGCAGGGTCCATGAGCAGTTCTTC
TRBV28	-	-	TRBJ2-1	CASTTGVGPNNEQFF	TGTGCCAGCACCACTGGGGTGGGCCCCAACAATGAGCAGTTCTTC
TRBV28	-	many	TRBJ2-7	CASSLRGALSYEQYF	TGTGCCAGCAGTTTACGTGGGGCCCTCTCCTACGAGCAGTACTTC
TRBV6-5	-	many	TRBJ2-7	CASSYSTGPYEQYF	TGTGCCAGCAGTTACTCGACAGGCCCCTACGAGCAGTACTTC
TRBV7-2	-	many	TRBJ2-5	CASSSIAGQETQYF	TGTGCCAGCAGCTCAATTGCAGGGCAAGAGACCCAGTACTTC
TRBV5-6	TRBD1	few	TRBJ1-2	CASSLGDRHNYGYTF	TGTGCCAGCAGCTTGGGGGACAGGCATAACTATGGCTACACCTTC
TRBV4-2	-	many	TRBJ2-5	CASSQDTDVAQETQYF	TGTGCCAGCAGCCAAGATACGGATGTGGCCCAAGAGACCCAGTACTTC
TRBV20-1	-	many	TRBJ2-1	CSASVTANNEQFF	TGCAGTGCTAGTGTGACGGCGAACAATGAGCAGTTCTTC
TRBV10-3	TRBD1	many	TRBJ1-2	CAISGGQGWGYTF	TGTGCCATCAGTGGGGGACAGGGCTGGGGCTACACCTTC
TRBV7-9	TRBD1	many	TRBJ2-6	CASSSLQGASSGANVLTF	TGTGCCAGCAGCTCCCTTCAGGGGGCAAGCTCTGGGGCCAACGTCCTGACTTTC
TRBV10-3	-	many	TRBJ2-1	CAISERDSYNEQFF	TGTGCCATCAGTGAACGGGATTCCTACAATGAGCAGTTCTTC
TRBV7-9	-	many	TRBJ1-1	CASSFIAGQIKNTEAFF	TGTGCCAGCAGCTTTATAGCCGGACAGATCAAGAACACTGAAGCTTTCTTT
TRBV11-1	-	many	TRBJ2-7	CASSWGYSYEQYF	TGTGCCAGCAGCTGGGGGTACTCCTACGAGCAGTACTTC
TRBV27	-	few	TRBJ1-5	CASSSLDSRNQPQHF	TGTGCCAGCAGTTCCCTCGACAGCCGCAATCAGCCCCAGCATTTT
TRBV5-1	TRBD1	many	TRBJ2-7	CASKGGQGGTYEQYF	TGCGCCAGCAAGGGGGGACAGGGGGGGACCTACGAGCAGTACTTC
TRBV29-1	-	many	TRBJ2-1	CSVEAERSYNEQFF	TGCAGCGTTGAAGCAGAGAGGTCCTACAATGAGCAGTTCTTC
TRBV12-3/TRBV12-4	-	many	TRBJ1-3	CASSIGGNGNTIYF	TGTGCCAGCAGTATAGGGGGGAATGGAAACACCATATATTTT
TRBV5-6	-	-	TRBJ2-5	CASSLLETQYF	TGTGCCAGCAGCTTATTAGAGACCCAGTACTTC
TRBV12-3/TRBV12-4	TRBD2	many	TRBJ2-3	CASSLNGGRDTQYF	TGTGCCAGCAGTTTAAATGGCGGGAGAGATACGCAGTATTTT
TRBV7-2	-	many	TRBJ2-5	CASSLGREVKTQYF	TGTGCCAGCAGCTTAGGGAGGGAGGTGAAGACCCAGTACTTC
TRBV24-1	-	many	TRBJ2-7	CATSDRRSSYEQYF	TGTGCCACCAGTGATCGAAGAAGCTCCTACGAGCAGTACTTC
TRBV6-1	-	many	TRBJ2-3	CASSVGVDTQYF	TGTGCCAGCAGTGTAGGGGTAGATACGCAGTATTTT
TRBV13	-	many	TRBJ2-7	CASSLQRGEQYF	TGTGCCAGCAGCTTACAACGCGGCGAGCAGTACTTC
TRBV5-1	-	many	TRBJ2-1	CASSPWGPDWDNEQFF	TGCGCCAGCAGCCCCTGGGGTCCGGACTGGGACAATGAGCAGTTCTTC
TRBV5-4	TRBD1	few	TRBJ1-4	CASSFGTGPSEKLFF	TGTGCCAGCAGCTTCGGGACAGGGCCGAGTGAAAAACTGTTTTTT
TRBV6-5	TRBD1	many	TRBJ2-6	CASSYSKWTGEINVLTF	TGTGCCAGCAGTTACTCGAAGTGGACAGGGGAGATAAACGTCCTGACTTTC
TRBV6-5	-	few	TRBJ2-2	CASGVGTGELFF	TGTGCCAGCGGTGTAGGGACCGGGGAGCTGTTTTTT
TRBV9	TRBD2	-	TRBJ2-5	CASSPTSGRAQETQYF	TGTGCCAGCAGCCCAACTAGCGGGAGGGCCCAAGAGACCCAGTACTTC
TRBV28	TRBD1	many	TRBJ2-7	CASSLGQGPYEQYF	TGTGCCAGCAGTCTGGGACAGGGTCCCTACGAGCAGTACTTC
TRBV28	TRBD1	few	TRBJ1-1	CASSTRGRGNMNTEAFF	TGTGCCAGCAGTACCCGAGGCAGGGGGAACATGAACACTGAAGCTTTCTTT
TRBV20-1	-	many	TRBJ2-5	CSASRPGGRGTQYF	TGCAGTGCTAGTCGGCCGGGGGGCCGGGGGACCCAGTACTTC
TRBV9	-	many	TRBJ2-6	CASSGRLGTSGANVLTF	TGTGCCAGCAGCGGAAGACTGGGGACGTCTGGGGCCAACGTCCTGACTTTC
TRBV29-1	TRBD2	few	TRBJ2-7	CSAEVGGRARYEQYF	TGCAGCGCCGAGGTCGGCGGGAGGGCCAGATACGAGCAGTACTTC
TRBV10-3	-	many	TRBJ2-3	CAISESPGITDTQYF	TGTGCCATCAGTGAGTCACCGGGAATCACAGATACGCAGTATTTT
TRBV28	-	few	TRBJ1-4	CASSLYGGNEKLFF	TGTGCCAGCAGTTTATACGGGGGGAATGAAAAACTGTTTTTT
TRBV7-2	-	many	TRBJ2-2	CASSYRWGNTGELFF	TGTGCCAGCAGCTACAGGTGGGGGAACACCGGGGAGCTGTTTTTT
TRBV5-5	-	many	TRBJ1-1	CASSLADFVFTEAFF	TGTGCCAGCAGCTTGGCGGATTTTGTTTTCACTGAAGCTTTCTTT
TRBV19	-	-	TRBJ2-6	CASSIGTGGNGANVLTF	TGTGCCAGTAGTATTGGCACCGGTGGAAATGGGGCCAACGTCCTGACTTTC